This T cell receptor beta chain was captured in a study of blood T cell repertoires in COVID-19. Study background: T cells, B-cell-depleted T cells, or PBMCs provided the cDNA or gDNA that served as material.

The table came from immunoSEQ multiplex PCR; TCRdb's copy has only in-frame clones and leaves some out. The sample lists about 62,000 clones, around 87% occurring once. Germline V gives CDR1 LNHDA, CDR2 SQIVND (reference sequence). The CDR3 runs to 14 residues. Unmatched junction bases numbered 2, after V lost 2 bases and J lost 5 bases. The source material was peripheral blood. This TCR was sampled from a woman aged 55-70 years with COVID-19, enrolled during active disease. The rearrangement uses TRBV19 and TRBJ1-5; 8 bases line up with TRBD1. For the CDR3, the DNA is TGTGCCAGTAGTATATGGACAGGGCATCAGCCCCAGCATTTT. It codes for CASSIWTGHQPQHF.